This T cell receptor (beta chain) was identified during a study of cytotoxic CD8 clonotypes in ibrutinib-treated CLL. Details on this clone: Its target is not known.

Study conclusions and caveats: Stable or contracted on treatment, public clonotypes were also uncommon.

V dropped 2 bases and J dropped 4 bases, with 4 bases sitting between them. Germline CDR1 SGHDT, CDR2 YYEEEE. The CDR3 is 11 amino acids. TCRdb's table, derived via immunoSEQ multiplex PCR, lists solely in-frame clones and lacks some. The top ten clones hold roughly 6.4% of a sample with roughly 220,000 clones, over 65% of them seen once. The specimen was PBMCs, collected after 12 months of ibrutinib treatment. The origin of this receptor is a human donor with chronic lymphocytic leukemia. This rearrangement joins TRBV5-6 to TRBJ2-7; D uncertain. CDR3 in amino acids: CASSFLYEQYF. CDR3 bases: TGTGCCAGCAGCTTCCTTTACGAGCAGTACTTC.